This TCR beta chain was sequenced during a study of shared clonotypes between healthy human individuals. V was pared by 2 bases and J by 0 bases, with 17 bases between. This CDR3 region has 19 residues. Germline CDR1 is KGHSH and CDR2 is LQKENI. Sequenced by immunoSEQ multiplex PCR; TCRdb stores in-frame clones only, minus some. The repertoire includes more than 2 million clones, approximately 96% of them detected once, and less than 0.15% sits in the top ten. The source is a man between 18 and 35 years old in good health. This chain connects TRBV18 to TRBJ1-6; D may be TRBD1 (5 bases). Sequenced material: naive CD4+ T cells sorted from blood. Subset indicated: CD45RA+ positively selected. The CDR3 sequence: CASSPTGGALSSYNSPLHF. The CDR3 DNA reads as TGTGCCAGCTCACCAACCGGAGGGGCCCTGAGCTCCTATAATTCACCCCTCCACTTT. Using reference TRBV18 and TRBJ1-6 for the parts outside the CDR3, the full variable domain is NAGVMQNPRHLVRRRGQEARLRCSPMKGHSHVYWYRQLPEEGLKFMVYLQKENIIDESGMPKERFSAEFPKEGPSILRIQQVVRGDSAAYFCASSPTGGALSSYNSPLHFGNGTRLTVT.